This TCR beta chain is from a study of metastatic and nonmetastatic thyroid tumors. Study summary: Where malignant and benign thyroid patients were concerned, repertoires were compared across blood and tumor or nodule tissue.

Findings and limits, study-wide: Reports indicated that malignant thyroid tumors showed significantly higher TCR beta diversity than benign nodules did, in blood and tumor.

Many counts were recorded for this clone. Its specificity is unknown. Per the original data handling: Construction of a distant-metastasis classifier for papillary thyroid cancer relied on CDR3 differences across clinicopathological groups. TCRdb re-called the PCR reads with MiXCR. These V and J calls are TCRdb output, not the study's own analysis. The table includes under 30,000 clones, 20% to 25% detected once. The CDR3 runs to 16 residues. V lost 3 bases and J lost 3, with 17 bases in between. From germline, CDR1 is KGHSH and CDR2 LQKENI. The entire patient cohort was treatment-naive prior to thyroid surgery.

The clonotype originates from a male donor with papillary thyroid cancer or a benign thyroid nodule (not recorded which). Some clones in this sample may be carry-over from other donors' samples. Sequenced input: blood. The rearrangement joins TRBV18 to TRBJ1-1; D perhaps matches TRBD1 (6 bases). The CDR3 region is CASSPTGFPLDTEAFF. The CDR3 region has the DNA TGTGCCAGCTCACCTACAGGGTTTCCGCTGGACACTGAAGCTTTCTTT.